These 23 T cell receptor beta chains share one sample of origin, sequenced in a study of T cells in Graves' hyperthyroidism and ophthalmopathy. Amplified regions were TCR beta CDR3 sequences from RNA transcripts. During a first-round RT-PCR of the TCR CDR3, the HTBI primer set was used. TCRdb re-analysed the multiplex PCR reads in MiXCR, keeping a single row per CDR3 protein. The data hold about 570,000 distinct CDR3 sequences, with roughly 50% observed a single time. Sample: peripheral blood or thyroid tissue (not recorded which). The receptors shown here come from an adult woman with Graves' disease, either hyperthyroidism or ophthalmopathy (not recorded which).

This clonotype came up a few times. This rearrangement joins TRBV15 to TRBJ1-5; TRBD1 is a possible D gene (6 bases). The CDR3 runs to 12 residues. In germline, CDR1 is LNHNV, CDR2 YYDKDF (reference sequence). V was trimmed by 8 bases and J by 7 bases, leaving 12 bases between them. CDR3 coding DNA: TGTGCCACCTCACAGGGCCTCCAGCCCCAGCATTTT. Protein product: CATSQGLQPQHF.

At least ten counts were recorded for this clonotype. The chain has TRBV7-6 and TRBJ1-1, with a possible D match to TRBD1 (6 bases). Between the trimmed V and J ends, which lost 4 bases and 6 bases, there was a span of 15 bases. The CDR3 length is 14 residues. Germline V gives CDR1 SGHVS, CDR2 FNYEAQ. The CDR3 DNA reads as TGTGCCAGCAGCTCACGGGACATGGATCCTGAAGCTTTCTTT. Protein sequence: CASSSRDMDPEAFF.

The rearrangement uses TRBV20-1 and TRBJ1-5; unclear D gene. This CDR3 has 14 residues. V dropped 3 bases and J dropped 2 bases, with 11 bases sitting between them. The germline gives CDR1 DFQATT, CDR2 SNEGSKA (reference sequence). The CDR3 nucleotides are TGCAGTGCTAGTATCGGGCAGGGCAATCAGCCCCAGCATTTT. Translating gives CSASIGQGNQPQHF.

Details on this clonotype: A clone one base away is much larger, so this may be a read error. The J gene is TRBJ1-3, the V gene TRBV7-4; D is unclear. This CDR3 contains 16 residues. The germline V gene has CDR1 SGHVT and CDR2 SQSDAQ. The CDR3 loop is CASSSTQVFSGNTVYF. The CDR3 region has the DNA TGTGCCAGCAGCTCGACTCAAGTATTCTCTGGAAACACCGTATATTTT. The full variable domain, in which reference TRBV7-4 and TRBJ1-3 provide the parts outside the CDR3, is GAGVSQSPRYKVAKRGRDVALRCDSISGHVTLYWYRQTLGQGSEVLTYSQSDAQRDKSGRPSGRFSAERPERSVSTLKIQRTEQGDSAVYLCASSSTQVFSGNTVYFGEGSWLTVV.

The CDR3 sequence is CASSLRARNSGNTIYF. DNA for the CDR3: TGTGCCAGCAGCTTAAGGGCAAGAAACTCTGGAAACACCATATATTTT. V is TRBV7-9 and J is TRBJ1-3; D not resolved. The CDR3 has 16 residues. V was shortened by 2 bases and J by 0 bases, with 11 bases between the two germline ends. Germline V gives CDR1 SEHNR, CDR2 FQNEAQ (reference sequence). Full variable domain (missing parts from reference TRBV7-9 and TRBJ1-3): DTGVSQNPRHKITKRGQNVTFRCDPISEHNRLYWYRQTLGQGPEFLTYFQNEAQLEKSRLLSDRFSAERPKGSFSTLEIQRTEQGDSAMYLCASSLRARNSGNTIYFGEGSWLTVV.

As to this clonotype: At one end the junction does not follow the germline gene, possibly because of a read error. V and J are TRBV24-1 and TRBJ2-5; 9 bases fit TRBD2. The CDR3 extends over 15 amino acids. Per germline, CDR1 KGHDR and CDR2 SFDVKD. CDR3 DNA: TGTGCCAGCAGTGATGGTAGCGGGAGCAAGGGGACCCAGTACTTC. Amino acids: CASSDGSGSKGTQYF.

This clonotype was counted between two and nine times. The rearrangement joins TRBV7-8 to TRBJ2-7; 10 bases agree with TRBD2. CDR1 SGHVS and CDR2 FQNEAQ come from the germline V gene. The CDR3 runs 17 residues. V lost 11 bases, J lost 0 bases, and 16 bases stayed unmatched. In DNA, the CDR3 is TGTGCCTGGAGCCAGTGGGCTAGCGGGGGTAGCTCCTACGAGCAGTACTTC. The encoded protein is CAWSQWASGGSSYEQYF.

The V call is TRBV28, the J call TRBJ2-5; D ambiguous. Germline values: CDR1 MDHEN, CDR2 SYDVKM. The germline V and J ends were trimmed by 6 bases and 7 bases, with 21 bases remaining between them. The CDR3 sequence is 15 residues long. This CDR3 is CASSHRTEPRGTQYF. The CDR3 DNA reads TGTGCCAGCAGCCACCGTACCGAGCCACGAGGGACCCAGTACTTC. The whole variable domain, filled in from reference TRBV28 and TRBJ2-5, reads DVKVTQSSRYLVKRTGEKVFLECVQDMDHENMFWYRQDPGLGLRLIYFSYDVKMKEKGDIPEGYSVSREKKERFSLILESASTNQTSMYLCASSHRTEPRGTQYFGPGTRLLVL.

This clonotype was seen repeatedly, ten times or more. This chain uses TRBV4-1 with TRBJ2-7, with D perhaps TRBD1 (6 bases). V was clipped by 0 bases and J by 1 base, with 10 bases between them. Germline V gene lookup returns CDR1 MGHRA and CDR2 YSYEKL. This CDR3 is 15 amino acids long. As DNA, the CDR3 is TGCGCCAGCAGCCAAGAGGGCAGGGGTTCCTACGAGCAGTACTTC. Protein sequence: CASSQEGRGSYEQYF.

The rearrangement links TRBV12-3 or TRBV12-4 to TRBJ2-5, with 8 nucleotides matching TRBD1. With 6 bases clipped from V and 5 bases from J, the junction kept 14 bases outside the gene matches. This CDR3 is built from 16 residues. In DNA form, the CDR3 reads TGTGCCAGCAGGGACCGGGACAGGCGGTTAGGGGAGACCCAGTACTTC. Its translation is CASRDRDRRLGETQYF.

In its sample, this clonotype was seen once. The gene calls are TRBV7-8 and TRBJ2-7; possible D gene TRBD1, 6 bases. The germline V gene encodes CDR1 SGHVS and CDR2 FQNEAQ. The CDR3 runs 14 residues. Trimming removed 5 bases at V and 4 bases at J, with 15 bases between. This CDR3 reads CASSLQVGAYEQYF. CDR3 nucleotide sequence: TGTGCCAGCAGCCTACAAGTGGGGGCTTACGAGCAGTACTTC.

The rearrangement uses TRBV29-1 and TRBJ2-5; tentatively, D is TRBD2 (6 bases). The germline gives CDR1 SQVTM, CDR2 ANQGSEA. This CDR3 has 16 amino acids. In DNA, the CDR3 is TGCAGTGCTAGCGCTCTCGTGACAGCAGTCCAAGAGACCCAGTACTTC. It encodes CSASALVTAVQETQYF.

With respect to this clonotype: An end of the junction differs from the germline gene, which may be a read error. The rearrangement links TRBV10-3 to TRBJ1-3; no clear D gene. Germline CDR1 ENHRY, CDR2 SYGVKD. This CDR3 comprises 11 residues. CDR3 residues: CATRAGNTIYF. The DNA for the CDR3 is TGTGCCACTAGGGCTGGCAACACCATATATTTT.

The V gene is TRBV2, the J gene TRBJ2-1, with 13 bases fitting TRBD2. This CDR3 spans 16 amino acids. The germline CDR1 and CDR2 sequences are SNHLY and FYNNEI. The junction had 10 bases not matched to a gene; V was cut back by 10 bases and J by 4 bases. The CDR3 here is CATGTSGTQTYNEQFF. In DNA, the CDR3 is TGTGCCACCGGGACTAGCGGGACCCAAACTTACAATGAGCAGTTCTTC.

This chain joins TRBV10-3 and TRBJ1-2; tentative D call: TRBD1 (5 bases). Between the trimmed V and J ends, which lost 10 bases and 7 bases, there was a span of 10 bases. This CDR3 has 10 residues. CDR1 is ENHRY and CDR2 is SYGVKD in the germline V gene. The DNA for the CDR3 is TGTGCCAGCAGGGCGGGTGGCTACACCTTC. Protein sequence: CASRAGGYTF.

This clonotype was seen once. The V gene is TRBV7-9, the J gene TRBJ1-1; D not certain. Per germline, CDR1 SEHNR and CDR2 FQNEAQ (reference sequence). V lost 5 bases and J 0 bases, leaving 13 bases between the germline ends. The CDR3 is 15 residues long. This CDR3 reads CASSPGVALNTEAFF. The CDR3 DNA reads TGTGCCAGCAGCCCCGGGGTCGCCCTGAACACTGAAGCTTTCTTT.

This clonotype was picked up many times. The rearrangement joins TRBV7-9 to TRBJ1-2; D is undetermined. CDR3 size: 15 residues. The ends were cut back, 2 bases at V and 0 bases at J, with 10 bases in the middle. From germline, CDR1 is SEHNR and CDR2 FQNEAQ (reference sequence). The DNA for the CDR3 is TGTGCCAGCAGCTTAAATCTGCTTACTAACTATGGCTACACCTTC. Translated, it gives CASSLNLLTNYGYTF.

At least ten counts were recorded for this clonotype. The V gene is TRBV2, the J gene TRBJ2-3; TRBD2 might be the D (6 bases). Germline CDR1 SNHLY, CDR2 FYNNEI. V lost 9 bases, J lost 5 bases, and 15 bases lay in between. The CDR3 totals 13 residues. The CDR3 nucleotides are TGTGCCAGTACTAGCAGTCCCGGAGATACGCAGTATTTT. Its protein is CASTSSPGDTQYF.

This clonotype appeared many times. The genes are TRBV6-5 and TRBJ1-6; D might be TRBD1 (6 bases). This CDR3 has 14 amino acids. The V and J ends lost 6 bases and 6 bases respectively, with 12 bases between them. Germline CDR1 MNHEY, CDR2 SVGAGI. Written as DNA, the CDR3 is TGTGCCAGCAGGATACAGGGCTCTAATTCACCCCTCCACTTT. It translates to CASRIQGSNSPLHF.

The chain recombines TRBV12-3 or TRBV12-4 with TRBJ1-5; 7 bases are a match to TRBD1. V was pared by 1 base and J by 14 bases, with 11 bases of the junction left unmatched. This CDR3 is 14 amino acids long. CDR3 sequence: CASSLGAGGGNEHF. The DNA for the CDR3 is TGTGCCAGCAGTTTAGGGGCGGGAGGGGGCAATGAGCATTTT.

This clonotype came up many times. This chain uses TRBV2 with TRBJ1-2, with 7 bases fitting TRBD1. Germline V gene lookup returns CDR1 SNHLY and CDR2 FYNNEI. The CDR3 has 15 amino acids. The junction had 13 bases not matched to a gene; V was cut back by 4 bases and J by 8 bases. DNA of the CDR3: TGTGCCAGCAGTGTACTAGGGACAGATAAAAGAGGCTACACCTTC. This codes for CASSVLGTDKRGYTF.

A note on this clonotype: One junction end disagrees with the germline gene, perhaps due to a read error. The genes are TRBV10-3 and TRBJ1-1; a possible D gene is TRBD1 (6 bases). The length of the CDR3 is 13 residues. CDR1 ENHRY and CDR2 SYGVKD come from the germline V gene. The CDR3: CAISEEGGTEALF. The DNA for the CDR3 is TGTGCCATCAGTGAGGAGGGGGGCACTGAAGCTCTCTTT.

The rearrangement joins TRBV28 to TRBJ1-5; 7 bases match TRBD1. Germline loops: CDR1 MDHEN, CDR2 SYDVKM. Trimming cost V 8 bases and J 6 bases; bases outside gene matches: 7. The CDR3 runs 13 residues. CDR3 sequence reads: CASAEGAGQPQHF. The CDR3 bases are TGTGCCAGCGCCGAGGGGGCCGGTCAGCCCCAGCATTTT. Complete variable domain (other parts from reference TRBV28 and TRBJ1-5): DVKVTQSSRYLVKRTGEKVFLECVQDMDHENMFWYRQDPGLGLRLIYFSYDVKMKEKGDIPEGYSVSREKKERFSLILESASTNQTSMYLCASAEGAGQPQHFGDGTRLSIL.